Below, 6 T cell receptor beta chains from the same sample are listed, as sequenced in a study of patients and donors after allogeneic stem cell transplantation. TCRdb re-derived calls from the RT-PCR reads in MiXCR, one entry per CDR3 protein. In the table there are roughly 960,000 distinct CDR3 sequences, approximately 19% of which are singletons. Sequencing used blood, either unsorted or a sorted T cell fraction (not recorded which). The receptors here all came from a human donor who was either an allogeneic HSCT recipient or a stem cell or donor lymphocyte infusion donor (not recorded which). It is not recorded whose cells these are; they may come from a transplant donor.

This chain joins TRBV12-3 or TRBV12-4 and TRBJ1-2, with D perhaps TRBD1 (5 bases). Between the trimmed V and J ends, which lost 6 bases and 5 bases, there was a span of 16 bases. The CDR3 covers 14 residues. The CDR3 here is CASSPVGGNYGYTF. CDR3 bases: TGTGCCAGCAGCCCGGTGGGGGGTAATTATGGCTACACCTTC.

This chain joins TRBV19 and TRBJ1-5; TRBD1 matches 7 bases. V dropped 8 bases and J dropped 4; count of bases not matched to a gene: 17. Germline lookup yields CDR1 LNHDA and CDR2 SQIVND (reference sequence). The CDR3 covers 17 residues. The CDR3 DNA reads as TGTGCCAGTGCCCGACAGGGTCCGTCATCCCGAAATCAGCCCCAGCATTTT. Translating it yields CASARQGPSSRNQPQHF.

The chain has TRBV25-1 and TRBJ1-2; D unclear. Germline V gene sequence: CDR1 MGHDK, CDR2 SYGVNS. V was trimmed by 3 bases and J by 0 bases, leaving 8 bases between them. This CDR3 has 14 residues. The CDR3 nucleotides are TGTGCCAGCAGTGAGGCGGGCACTAACTATGGCTACACCTTC. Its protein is CASSEAGTNYGYTF.

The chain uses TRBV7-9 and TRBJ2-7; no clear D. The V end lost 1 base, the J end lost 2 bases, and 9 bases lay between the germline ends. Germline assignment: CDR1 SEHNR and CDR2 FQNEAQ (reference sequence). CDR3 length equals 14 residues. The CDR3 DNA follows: TGTGCCAGCAGCTTAGTTACACCCACCTACGAGCAGTACTTC. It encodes CASSLVTPTYEQYF.

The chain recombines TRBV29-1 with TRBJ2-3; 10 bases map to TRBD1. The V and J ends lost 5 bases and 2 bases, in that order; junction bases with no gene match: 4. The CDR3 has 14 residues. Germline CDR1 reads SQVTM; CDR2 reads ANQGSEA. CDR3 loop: CSVFRQGATDTQYF. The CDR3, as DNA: TGCAGCGTTTTTAGACAGGGGGCCACAGATACGCAGTATTTT.

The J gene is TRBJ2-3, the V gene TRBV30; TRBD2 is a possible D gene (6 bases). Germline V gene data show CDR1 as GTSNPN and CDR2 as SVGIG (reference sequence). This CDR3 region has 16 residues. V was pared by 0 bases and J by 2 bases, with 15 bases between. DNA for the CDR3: TGTGCCTGGAGTGTGGGTGGCGGGGATCCCACAGATACGCAGTATTTT. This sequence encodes CAWSVGGGDPTDTQYF. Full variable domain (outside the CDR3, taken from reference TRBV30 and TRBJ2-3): SQTIHQWPATLVQPVGSPLSLECTVEGTSNPNLYWYRQAAGRGLQLLFYSVGIGQISSEVPQNLSASRPQDRQFILSSKKLLLSDSGFYLCAWSVGGGDPTDTQYFGPGTRLTVL.